Listed below are T cell receptor beta chains from one sample, sequenced in a study of early T cells in non-severe SARS-CoV-2 infection. One entry per CDR3 protein, called by TCRdb with MiXCR from the 5' RACE reads. The data show tens of thousands of distinct CDR3 sequences, roughly 5.9% seen once. Sequencing was performed on whole blood. All receptors derive from an adult who was a healthcare worker with PCR-confirmed SARS-CoV-2 infection or an uninfected control (not recorded which). Each CDR3 is given with its conserved first and last residue. D genes are given only for firm matches. A row's size may be missing; if present it is once, few, many or a size class.

d_gene,abundance,j_gene,v_gene,CDR3aa,CDR3nt
.,many,TRBJ1-1,TRBV2,CASSEALWGESTEAFF,TGTGCCAGCAGTGAAGCGTTGTGGGGAGAGAGCACTGAAGCTTTCTTT
TRBD2,many,TRBJ2-1,TRBV20-1,CSARGSGRADNEQFF,TGCAGTGCTAGAGGAAGCGGGAGGGCCGACAATGAGCAGTTCTTC
TRBD1,many,TRBJ2-2,TRBV10-3,CAISPPTGYSTGELFF,TGTGCCATCAGTCCTCCGACAGGGTATAGCACCGGGGAGCTGTTTTTT
.,many,TRBJ1-5,TRBV7-2,CASSLAGDMSSPQPQHF,TGTGCCAGCAGCTTAGCGGGGGACATGTCATCCCCACAGCCCCAGCATTTT
TRBD1,few,TRBJ2-7,TRBV28,CASTTGTDPYEQYF,TGTGCCAGCACCACCGGGACAGACCCCTACGAGCAGTACTTC
TRBD1,many,TRBJ2-3,TRBV7-9,CASSAGQGRTDTQYF,TGTGCCAGCAGCGCCGGACAGGGTCGGACAGATACGCAGTATTTT
TRBD2,.,TRBJ2-1,TRBV7-2,CASSLAQIAGTSSYNEQFF,TGTGCCAGCAGCTTAGCGCAGATAGCGGGGACTAGCTCCTACAATGAGCAGTTCTTC
.,many,TRBJ1-1,TRBV3-1,CASRPVGVLTEAFF,TGTGCCAGCAGGCCGGTCGGGGTACTCACTGAAGCTTTCTTT
TRBD1,many,TRBJ1-1,TRBV18,CASSLGQVGNTEAFF,TGTGCCAGCTCTCTCGGACAGGTCGGCAACACTGAAGCTTTCTTT
TRBD2,many,TRBJ2-3,TRBV11-2,CASSTGGQPDTQYF,TGTGCCAGCAGTACGGGAGGTCAGCCAGATACGCAGTATTTT
TRBD2,many,TRBJ2-5,TRBV28,CASSFVRLAGEKETQYF,TGTGCCAGCAGTTTTGTCCGACTAGCGGGGGAGAAAGAGACCCAGTACTTC
.,.,TRBJ2-2,TRBV2,CASKGTGPRVGELFF,TGTGCCAGCAAAGGGACCGGTCCTCGGGTCGGGGAGCTGTTTTTT
.,many,TRBJ1-1,TRBV28,CASTRGTTRTEAFF,TGTGCCAGCACCCGCGGGACAACCCGCACTGAAGCTTTCTTT
TRBD2,few,TRBJ2-5,TRBV28,CASSSGTSGSVEPQETQYF,TGTGCCAGCAGTTCCGGGACTAGCGGGAGCGTAGAGCCCCAAGAGACCCAGTACTTC
.,many,TRBJ2-2,TRBV13,CASSPPYRVNTGELFF,TGTGCCAGCAGCCCGCCATACAGGGTTAACACCGGGGAGCTGTTTTTT
TRBD1,many,TRBJ2-7,TRBV28,CASRLDRGLMGEQYF,TGTGCCAGCAGACTGGACAGGGGGCTAATGGGGGAGCAGTACTTC
TRBD1,many,TRBJ1-2,TRBV7-9,CASSRTGSGYGYTF,TGTGCCAGCAGCCGGACAGGGTCGGGCTATGGCTACACCTTC